The 9 T cell receptor beta chains in this list originate from one sample, sequenced in a study of cytomegalovirus exposure and HLA in healthy donors. Amplification used 60 Vbeta primers and 13 Jbeta primers. Clones were read by immunoSEQ multiplex PCR, and TCRdb kept only the in-frame ones, dropping some. Of 180,000 or so clones detected, almost 80% appear once; the ten largest clones hold 11% to 15%. The specimen was PBMCs. The receptors stem from a man between 50 and 59 years old in good health and CMV-seropositive.

The chain links TRBV6-1 to TRBJ2-1; 13 positions match TRBD2. The CDR3 has 15 amino acids. Germline loops: CDR1 MNHNS, CDR2 SASEGT. V lost 5 bases to trimming and J lost 7 bases; unmatched junction nucleotides: 5. The CDR3 DNA follows: TGTGCCAGCAGTTCGACTAGCGGGGGGCATAATGAGCAGTTCTTC. Translation: CASSSTSGGHNEQFF.

This sequence joins TRBV9 and TRBJ1-2; TRBD1 matches 9 bases. Trimming removed 1 base from V and 6 bases from J; junction bases left unmatched: 10. Germline CDR1 is SGDLS and CDR2 is YYNGEE. This CDR3 is built from 16 residues. CDR3 protein: CASSVLGQGSFHGYTF. The CDR3 DNA sequence: TGTGCCAGCAGCGTATTAGGACAGGGGTCTTTTCATGGCTACACCTTC.

This clone was found once. The chain joins TRBV6-1 to TRBJ2-7; the match to TRBD2 covers 8 bases. CDR3 length: 17 residues. CDR1 is MNHNS, CDR2 SASEGT, per germline. V lost 3 bases to trimming and J lost 0 bases; unmatched junction nucleotides: 10. The CDR3 region is CASSDESGGLLSYEQYF. In DNA form, the CDR3 reads TGTGCCAGCAGTGATGAAAGCGGGGGCCTACTCTCCTACGAGCAGTACTTC.

This clone was counted a single time. The chain combines TRBV9 with TRBJ2-7; tentatively, D is TRBD1 (6 bases). This CDR3 has 15 amino acids. Trimming cost V 0 bases and J 2 bases, with 12 bases left between them. Germline V gene data show CDR1 as SGDLS and CDR2 as YYNGEE. The CDR3 reads CASSVEQGLTYEQYF. The CDR3 coding sequence is TGTGCCAGCAGCGTAGAACAGGGCCTGACCTACGAGCAGTACTTC.

The gene calls are TRBV5-6 and TRBJ1-6; D unresolved. Germline V gene data show CDR1 as SGHDT and CDR2 as YYEEEE. The V end was cut by 4 bases, the J end by 6 bases, with 14 bases between. The length of the CDR3 is 15 residues. CDR3 sequence (DNA): TGTGCCAGCAGCGATCCCAAAGAGTTTAATTCACCCCTCCACTTT. Amino acids: CASSDPKEFNSPLHF.

The chain has TRBV25-1 and TRBJ2-7; D is possibly TRBD1 (5 bases). The tail of the sequence fits TRBJ2-1 better, so the J call may be wrong. The germline gives CDR1 MGHDK, CDR2 SYGVNS. The CDR3 has 11 amino acids. The CDR3 spells CASRDRVEQFF. The CDR3 bases are TGTGCCAGCAGAGACAGAGTCGAGCAGTTCTTC.

This clone was counted only a few times. The chain recombines TRBV4-3 with TRBJ2-1; a possible D gene is TRBD2 (6 bases). The germline V gene has CDR1 LGHNA and CDR2 YSLEER. Trimming took 4 bases from V and 0 from J, leaving 16 bases between them. This CDR3 region has 17 residues. The CDR3 nucleotides are TGCGCCAGCAGCCCTGACTTTAGCGGAAGCTCCTACAATGAGCAGTTCTTC. Translating it yields CASSPDFSGSSYNEQFF.

V and J are TRBV7-9 and TRBJ1-6, with 8 nucleotides matching TRBD1. The junction had 11 bases not matched to a gene; V was cut back by 5 bases and J by 14 bases. The CDR3 has 14 residues. CDR1 and CDR2 from the germline V gene are SEHNR and FQNEAQ (reference sequence). In nucleotides, the CDR3 is TGTGCCAGCAGCACCGACAGGGGCCATCAAACCCTCCACTTT. Protein product: CASSTDRGHQTLHF.

This rearrangement joins TRBV19 to TRBJ1-6; the D is unclear. CDR3 length equals 12 residues. Germline lookup yields CDR1 LNHDA and CDR2 SQIVND (reference sequence). Trimming shortened V by 2 bases and J by 6 bases, and 2 bases separated the two germline ends. The CDR3, as DNA: TGTGCCAGTAGTATACTTAATTCACCCCTCCACTTT. Its protein is CASSILNSPLHF.